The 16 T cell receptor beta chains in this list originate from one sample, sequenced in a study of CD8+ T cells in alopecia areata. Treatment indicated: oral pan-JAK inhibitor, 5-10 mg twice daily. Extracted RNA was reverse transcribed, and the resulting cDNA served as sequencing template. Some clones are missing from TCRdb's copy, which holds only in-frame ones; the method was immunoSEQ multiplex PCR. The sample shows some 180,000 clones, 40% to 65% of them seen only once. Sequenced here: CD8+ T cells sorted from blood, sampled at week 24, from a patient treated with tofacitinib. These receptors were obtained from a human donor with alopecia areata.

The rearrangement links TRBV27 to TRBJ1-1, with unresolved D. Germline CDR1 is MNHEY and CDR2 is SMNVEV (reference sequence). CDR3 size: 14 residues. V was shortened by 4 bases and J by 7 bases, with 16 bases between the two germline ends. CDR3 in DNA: TGTGCCAGCAGTTCTCGGACTCTATCGGATGAAGCTTTCTTT. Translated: CASSSRTLSDEAFF.

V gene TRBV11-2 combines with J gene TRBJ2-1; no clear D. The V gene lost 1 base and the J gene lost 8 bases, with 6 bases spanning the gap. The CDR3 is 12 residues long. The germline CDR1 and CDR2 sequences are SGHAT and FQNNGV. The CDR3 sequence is CASSLVEDEQFF. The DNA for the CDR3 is TGTGCCAGCAGCTTAGTCGAGGATGAGCAGTTCTTC.

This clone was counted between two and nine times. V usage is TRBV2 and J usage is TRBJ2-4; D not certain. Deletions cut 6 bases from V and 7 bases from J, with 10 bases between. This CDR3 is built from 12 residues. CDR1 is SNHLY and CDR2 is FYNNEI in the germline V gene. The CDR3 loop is CASRDGRNIQYF. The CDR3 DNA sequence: TGTGCCAGCAGAGATGGGCGGAACATTCAGTACTTC.

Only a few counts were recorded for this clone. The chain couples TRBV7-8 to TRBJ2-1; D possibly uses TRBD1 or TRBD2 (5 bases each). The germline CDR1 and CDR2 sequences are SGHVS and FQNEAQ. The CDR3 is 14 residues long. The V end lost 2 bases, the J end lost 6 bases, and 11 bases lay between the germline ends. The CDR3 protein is CASSLTGTLNEQFF. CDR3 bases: TGTGCCAGCAGCTTAACCGGGACCCTCAATGAGCAGTTCTTC.

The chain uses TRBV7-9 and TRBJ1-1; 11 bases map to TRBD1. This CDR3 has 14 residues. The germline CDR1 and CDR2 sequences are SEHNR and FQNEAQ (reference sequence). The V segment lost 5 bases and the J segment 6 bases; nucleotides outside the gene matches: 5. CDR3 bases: TGTGCCAGCAGCGCATGGACAGGGGGCGCTGAAGCTTTCTTT. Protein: CASSAWTGGAEAFF.

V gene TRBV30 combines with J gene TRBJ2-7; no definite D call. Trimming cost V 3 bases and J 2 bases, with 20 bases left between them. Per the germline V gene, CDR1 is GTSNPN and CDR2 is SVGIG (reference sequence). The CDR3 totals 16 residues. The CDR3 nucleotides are TGTGCCTGGAGCAGGCCGTGGGCAGAGCCTCCCTACGAGCAGTACTTC. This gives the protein CAWSRPWAEPPYEQYF.

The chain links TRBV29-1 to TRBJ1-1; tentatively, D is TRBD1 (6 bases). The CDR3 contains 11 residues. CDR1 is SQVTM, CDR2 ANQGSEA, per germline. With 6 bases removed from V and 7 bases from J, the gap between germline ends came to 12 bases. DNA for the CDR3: TGCAGCGTGGACAGTAACTATGAAGCTTTCTTT. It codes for CSVDSNYEAFF. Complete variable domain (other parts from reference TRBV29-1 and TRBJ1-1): SAVISQKPSRDICQRGTSLTIQCQVDSQVTMMFWYRQQPGQSLTLIATANQGSEATYESGFVIDKFPISRPNLTFSTLTVSNMSPEDSSIYLCSVDSNYEAFFGQGTRLTVV.

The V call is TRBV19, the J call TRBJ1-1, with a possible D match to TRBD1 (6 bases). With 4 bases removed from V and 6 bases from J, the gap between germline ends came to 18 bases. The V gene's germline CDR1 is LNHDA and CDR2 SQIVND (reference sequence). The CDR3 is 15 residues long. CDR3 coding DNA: TGTGCCAGTAGTAGCCCGCCCGAGGGGGTCCCTGAAGCTTTCTTT. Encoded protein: CASSSPPEGVPEAFF.

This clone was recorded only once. The CDR3 loop reads CSVVGRESSYEQYF. The CDR3 DNA sequence: TGCAGCGTTGTAGGGAGAGAAAGCTCCTACGAGCAGTACTTC. J is TRBJ2-7 and V is TRBV29-1, with a tentative D call TRBD2 (5 bases). Germline V gene data show CDR1 as SQVTM and CDR2 as ANQGSEA. Between the trimmed V and J ends, which lost 4 bases and 0 bases, there was a span of 13 bases. The CDR3 has 14 residues.

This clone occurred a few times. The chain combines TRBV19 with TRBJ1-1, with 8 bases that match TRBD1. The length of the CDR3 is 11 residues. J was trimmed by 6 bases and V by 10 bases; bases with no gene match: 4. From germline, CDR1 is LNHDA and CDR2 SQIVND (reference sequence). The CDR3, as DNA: TGTGCCACAGGGGGCAACTCTGAAGCTTTCTTT. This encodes CATGGNSEAFF. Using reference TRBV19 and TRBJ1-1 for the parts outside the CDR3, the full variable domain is DGGITQSPKYLFRKEGQNVTLSCEQNLNHDAMYWYRQDPGQGLRLIYYSQIVNDFQKGDIAEGYSVSREKKESFPLTVTSAQKNPTAFYLCATGGNSEAFFGQGTRLTVV.

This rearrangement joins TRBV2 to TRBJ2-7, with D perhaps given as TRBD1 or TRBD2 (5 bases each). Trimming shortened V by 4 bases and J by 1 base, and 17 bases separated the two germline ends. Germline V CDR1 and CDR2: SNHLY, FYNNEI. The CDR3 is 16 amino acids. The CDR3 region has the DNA TGTGCCAGCAGTGGAAGCAGAGGGACGTCTTCCTACGAGCAGTACTTC. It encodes CASSGSRGTSSYEQYF.

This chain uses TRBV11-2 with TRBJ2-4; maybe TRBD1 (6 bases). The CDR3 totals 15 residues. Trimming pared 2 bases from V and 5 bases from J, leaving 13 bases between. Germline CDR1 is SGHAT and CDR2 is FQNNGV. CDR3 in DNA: TGTGCCAGCAGCTTAAGCAGGGGCCCGCAAAACATTCAGTACTTC. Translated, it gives CASSLSRGPQNIQYF.

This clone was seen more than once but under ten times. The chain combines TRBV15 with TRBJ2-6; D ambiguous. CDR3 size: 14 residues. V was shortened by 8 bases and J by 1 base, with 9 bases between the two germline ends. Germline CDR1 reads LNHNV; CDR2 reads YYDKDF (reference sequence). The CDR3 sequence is CATAVTSGANVLTF. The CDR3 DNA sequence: TGTGCCACCGCAGTAACATCTGGGGCCAACGTCCTGACTTTC.

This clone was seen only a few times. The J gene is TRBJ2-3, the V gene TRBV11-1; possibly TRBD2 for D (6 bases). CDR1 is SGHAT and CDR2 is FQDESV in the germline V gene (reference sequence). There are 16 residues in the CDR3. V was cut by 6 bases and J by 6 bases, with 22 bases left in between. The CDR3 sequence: CASSPSGGATRDTQYF. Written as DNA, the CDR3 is TGTGCCAGCAGTCCCTCCGGCGGGGCGACAAGGGATACGCAGTATTTT.

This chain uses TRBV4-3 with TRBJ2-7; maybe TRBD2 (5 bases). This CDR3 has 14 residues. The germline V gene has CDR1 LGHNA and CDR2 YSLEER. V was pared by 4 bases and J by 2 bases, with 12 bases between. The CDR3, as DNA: TGCGCCAGCAGCCTCAACACCGGGGCCTACGAGCAGTACTTC. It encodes CASSLNTGAYEQYF.

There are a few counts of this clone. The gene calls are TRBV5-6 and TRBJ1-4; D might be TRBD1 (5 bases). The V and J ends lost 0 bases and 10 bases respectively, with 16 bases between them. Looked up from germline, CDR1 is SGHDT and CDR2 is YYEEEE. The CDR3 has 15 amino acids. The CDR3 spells CASSLATDERGKLFF. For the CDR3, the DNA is TGTGCCAGCAGCTTGGCGACAGACGAGAGGGGAAAACTGTTTTTT.